The 10 T cell receptor beta chains below come from one sample, sequenced in a study of beta chain features in type 1 diabetes (dated by TCRdb to 2017 to 2018). Here is what the overall study found, with its caveats: A moderate but significant shortening of TCRB CDR3 length was observed in type 1 diabetes patients in all four CD4+ subsets.

Receptor amplification or capture employed the immunoSEQ multiplex PCR assay. The entire isolated RNA was reverse transcribed using the High Capacity cDNA Reverse Transcription Kit, and thus expressed TCRB transcripts were sequenced. Sourced from immuneACCESS, this table was stored by TCRdb with only in-frame sequences that have V and J called. A share of the clones is absent; for the studies checked, an unresolved V gene accounts for under half, and the remainder has no known explanation. This sample is represented by around 140,000 clones; about 10% of them were singletons. The ten largest make up roughly 0.75% of the sample. Their specific antigens are unknown. What was sequenced was central memory CD4+ T cells from blood. The receptors were sampled from a man aged 25 to 45 with type 1 diabetes.

This clone has more than one count but fewer than ten. This specimen includes other DNA sequences encoding the same CDR3. The J gene is TRBJ2-5, the V gene TRBV7-9; no reliable D call. Germline CDR1 SEHNR, CDR2 FQNEAQ (reference sequence). This CDR3 contains 13 residues. V dropped 3 bases and J dropped 5 bases, with 10 bases sitting between them. The CDR3 nucleotides read TGTGCCAGCAGCTTTGGTGGGCAGGAGACCCAGTACTTC. Protein sequence: CASSFGGQETQYF.

The rearrangement joins TRBV2 to TRBJ1-1, with D unresolved. V lost 7 bases and J lost 1, with 10 bases in between. The germline V gene has CDR1 SNHLY and CDR2 FYNNEI. The CDR3 consists of 13 residues. CDR3 loop: CASNPDTNTEAFF. CDR3 sequence (DNA): TGTGCCAGCAACCCCGACACGAACACTGAAGCTTTCTTT.

The rearrangement links TRBV9 to TRBJ2-1, with unresolved D. The CDR3 is 15 amino acids. Trimming left V 4 bases short and J 6 bases short, with 17 bases between. The germline CDR1 and CDR2 sequences are SGDLS and YYNGEE. CDR3 DNA sequence: TGTGCCAGCAGCCCCAATCGGCAGGTACCCAATGAGCAGTTCTTC. It codes for CASSPNRQVPNEQFF.

This clone came up a few times. Compared with germline, one end of the junction differs, possibly owing to a read error. The J gene is TRBJ2-7, the V gene TRBV7-3; TRBD1 is a possible D gene (6 bases). The CDR3 runs 12 residues. Germline CDR1 SGHTA, CDR2 FQGTGA. CDR3 sequence reads: CASSQTGPERYF. Here the CDR3 DNA reads TGTGCCAGCAGCCAAACAGGGCCCGAGCGGTACTTC.

V usage is TRBV4-2 and J usage is TRBJ2-5, with 9 bases fitting TRBD2. The CDR3 is 16 amino acids. The trim removed 4 bases at V and 0 bases at J, leaving 6 bases unmatched. Per the germline V gene, CDR1 is LGHNA and CDR2 is YNFKEQ. The CDR3 is CASSPSSGVDQETQYF. The CDR3 nucleotides are TGTGCCAGCAGCCCGTCTAGCGGGGTAGACCAAGAGACCCAGTACTTC.

The chain joins TRBV5-6 to TRBJ1-1; perhaps TRBD1 as D (6 bases). Germline CDR1 is SGHDT and CDR2 is YYEEEE. The CDR3 extends over 14 amino acids. Trimming removed 4 bases at V and 3 bases at J, with 13 bases between. CDR3 sequence: CASSVRTVYTEAFF. The CDR3 DNA follows: TGTGCCAGCAGCGTAAGGACAGTTTACACTGAAGCTTTCTTT.

This clone has just a few counts. V and J are TRBV29-1 and TRBJ2-7, with TRBD1 as a possible D gene (6 bases). CDR1 SQVTM and CDR2 ANQGSEA come from the germline V gene. This CDR3 region has 12 residues. Trimming took 3 bases from V and 4 from J, leaving 10 bases between them. DNA of the CDR3: TGCAGCGTTGATGGGGGCGGGTACGAGCAGTACTTC. Its translation: CSVDGGGYEQYF.

This clone was picked up a small number of times. V usage is TRBV13 and J usage is TRBJ2-3; weak D call: TRBD2 (7 bases). The CDR3 totals 15 residues. Trimming left V 2 bases short and J 3 bases short, with 12 bases between. Germline lookup yields CDR1 PRHDT and CDR2 FYEKMQ (reference sequence). The CDR3 loop is CASSLRGGATDTQYF. The CDR3 nucleotides are TGTGCCAGCAGCTTACGAGGGGGGGCGACAGATACGCAGTATTTT.

The chain recombines TRBV4-3 with TRBJ1-1; D is uncertain. V was clipped by 1 base and J by 1 base, with 13 bases between them. This CDR3 spans 16 amino acids. Looked up from germline, CDR1 is LGHNA and CDR2 is YSLEER. CDR3 sequence: CASSQVLTAGNTEAFF. CDR3 sequence (DNA): TGCGCCAGCAGCCAAGTGCTAACCGCGGGGAACACTGAAGCTTTCTTT.

V usage is TRBV7-2 and J usage is TRBJ2-1, with D possibly TRBD1 on 5 matching bases. The CDR3 has 14 residues. Germline V CDR1 and CDR2: SGHTA, FQGNSA. V was pared by 1 base and J by 10 bases, with 14 bases between. The CDR3 DNA sequence: TGTGCCAGCAGCTTAGTCTCGTCAGGGTCCGAGCAGTTCTTC. Protein product: CASSLVSSGSEQFF.